This T cell receptor beta chain came from a study of human T cells and chemical hapten exposure. The germline CDR1 and CDR2 sequences are MDHEN and SYDVKM. The CDR3 extends over 14 amino acids. V shed 6 bases and J shed 1 base, with 11 bases lying between them. Time point in this sample: healthy volunteer bleed at 6 weeks. Whole blood that had not been fractionated was the source of extracted total RNA. A single record per CDR3 protein comes from TCRdb applying MiXCR to the RACE reads. The table shows 65,000 or so distinct CDR3 sequences, with approximately 6.1% occurring only once. This clonotype came up a few times.

The J gene is TRBJ2-3, the V gene TRBV28; D is ambiguous. The sequence derives from a female donor in good health. Some clones in this sample may be carry-over from other donors' samples. Sequencing input: whole blood. The CDR3 protein is CASSPLDGTDTQYF. Written as DNA, the CDR3 is TGTGCCAGCAGCCCGTTGGACGGCACAGATACGCAGTATTTT.